The next 17 T cell receptor beta chains were all read from a single sample in a study of beta chain features in type 1 diabetes listed by TCRdb under 2018. The receptor library was made with the immunoSEQ multiplex PCR assay. The High Capacity cDNA Reverse Transcription Kit was used to reverse transcribe all of the isolated RNA, meaning that expressed TCRB transcripts were what got sequenced. The immuneACCESS repertoire file appears here via TCRdb, limited to in-frame rearrangements. These files lack a portion of the clones; in checked studies, under half of the deficit traces to unresolved V genes, and the cause of the others is not known. In this sample the table shows 200,000 to 250,000 clones, about 14% of which occur a single time. In total, the top ten clones hold approximately 0.018% of the sample. Beyond this particular receptor, the publication reports: Type 1 diabetes patients showed a moderate but significant shortening of TCRB CDR3 length in all four CD4+ subsets.

Their antigens are not known. Sequenced material: naive CD4+ T cells from blood. Interpreted using the paper, the cell subset or site label stands for: true naive CD4+ T cells. These receptors were taken from a man aged 25-40 years with type 1 diabetes.

This rearrangement joins TRBV29-1 to TRBJ2-2; 8 nucleotides agree with TRBD2. Trimming at V came to 3 bases and at J to 3 bases, leaving 3 bases not matched to a gene. The CDR3 is 14 amino acids. CDR1 is SQVTM and CDR2 is ANQGSEA in the germline V gene. The CDR3 spells CSVDGGADTGELFF. The CDR3 region has the DNA TGCAGCGTTGACGGGGGGGCCGACACCGGGGAGCTGTTTTTT.

A few counts support this clone. The V call is TRBV5-1, the J call TRBJ2-7; no definite D call. Trimming removed 0 bases at V and 0 bases at J, with 4 bases between. The CDR3 sequence is 13 residues long. Germline lookup yields CDR1 SGHRS and CDR2 YFSETQ. The CDR3 is CASSLESSYEQYF. CDR3 nucleotides: TGCGCCAGCAGCTTGGAGAGCTCCTACGAGCAGTACTTC.

This clone has just a few counts. The chain employs TRBV6-5 and TRBJ2-7, with D possibly TRBD1 on 6 matching bases. This CDR3 is built from 13 residues. Trimming removed 6 bases from V and 3 bases from J, with 12 bases in between. The V gene's germline CDR1 is MNHEY and CDR2 SVGAGI. The CDR3 reads CASSTDRYYEQYF. In nucleotides, the CDR3 is TGTGCCAGCAGCACAGACAGGTACTACGAGCAGTACTTC.

V and J are TRBV19 and TRBJ2-3; 10 bases agree with TRBD1. Germline trimming cut 8 bases from V and 4 bases from J; bases unmatched to any gene: 12. The CDR3 has 16 amino acids. Germline CDR1 is LNHDA and CDR2 is SQIVND (reference sequence). CDR3 amino acids: CASLPTGTGVSDTQYF. For the CDR3, the DNA is TGTGCCAGTCTCCCCACGGGGACAGGGGTATCAGATACGCAGTATTTT.

The table lists this clone with a few counts. The chain has TRBV19 and TRBJ1-5; tentatively, D is TRBD1 (6 bases). The CDR3 consists of 16 residues. Germline values: CDR1 LNHDA, CDR2 SQIVND (reference sequence). V lost 6 bases, J lost 5 bases, and 20 bases lay in between. DNA for the CDR3: TGTGCCAGTAGACCCCCGGGTGGGGGCTGGTATCAGCCCCAGCATTTT. Its translation: CASRPPGGGWYQPQHF.

The chain is built from TRBV11-2 and TRBJ2-7, with 8 positions matching TRBD2. J gave up 3 bases and V 5 bases, and 6 bases lay outside the gene matches. Germline lookup yields CDR1 SGHAT and CDR2 FQNNGV. CDR3 length: 14 amino acids. The CDR3 sequence is CASSDLSGNYEQYF. Written as DNA, the CDR3 is TGTGCCAGCAGCGACCTTAGCGGGAACTACGAGCAGTACTTC. The full variable domain, with the rest looked up from reference TRBV11-2 and TRBJ2-7, is EAGVAQSPRYKIIEKRQSVAFWCNPISGHATLYWYQQILGQGPKLLIQFQNNGVVDDSQLPKDRFSAERLKGVDSTLKIQPAKLEDSAVYLCASSDLSGNYEQYFGPGTRLTVT.

This CDR3 reads CASSTLDRGQGYTF. CDR3 coding DNA: TGTGCCAGTAGTACACTGGACAGGGGGCAGGGCTACACCTTC. The V and J genes are TRBV19 and TRBJ1-2; 11 bases are a match to TRBD1. In germline, CDR1 is LNHDA, CDR2 SQIVND (reference sequence). CDR3 length equals 14 residues. Trimming at V came to 4 bases and at J to 8 bases, leaving 6 bases not matched to a gene.

V is TRBV30 and J is TRBJ1-6, with unresolved D. V was shortened by 4 bases and J by 6 bases, with 7 bases between the two germline ends. Per the germline V gene, CDR1 is GTSNPN and CDR2 is SVGIG (reference sequence). The CDR3 is 12 amino acids. The chain's CDR3 is CAWTGFNSPLHF. CDR3 nucleotides: TGTGCCTGGACAGGCTTTAATTCACCCCTCCACTTT.

This clone was recorded a few times. The rearrangement uses TRBV5-8 and TRBJ2-5; no clear D gene. This CDR3 region has 11 residues. The ends were cut back, 4 bases at V and 8 bases at J, with 9 bases in the middle. CDR1 and CDR2 from the germline V gene are SGHTS and YDEGEE. CDR3 sequence: CASSVAGTQYF. DNA for the CDR3: TGTGCCAGCAGCGTCGCAGGTACCCAGTACTTC.

The chain has TRBV6-1 and TRBJ2-7, with TRBD1 identical over 7 bases. The CDR3 is 18 residues long. Germline CDR1 and CDR2: MNHNS and SASEGT. Germline trimming cut 3 bases from V and 4 bases from J; bases unmatched to any gene: 18. The CDR3 reads CASSDLTELQGYLYEQYF. The CDR3 DNA is TGTGCCAGCAGTGACCTAACAGAACTACAGGGGTACCTTTACGAGCAGTACTTC.

The chain combines TRBV18 with TRBJ2-1; 10 bases match TRBD2. This CDR3 contains 16 residues. CDR1 and CDR2 (germline): KGHSH, LQKENI. The V and J ends lost 6 bases and 4 bases, in that order; junction bases with no gene match: 9. The CDR3 sequence is CASSPLAGGPYNEQFF. CDR3 nucleotide sequence: TGTGCCAGCTCGCCCTTAGCGGGAGGCCCATACAATGAGCAGTTCTTC.

This clone was detected a few times. The chain carries TRBV6-6 and TRBJ2-7; 7 bases are shared with TRBD1. Germline CDR1 reads MNHNY; CDR2 reads SVGAGI (reference sequence). This CDR3 has 14 amino acids. V trimming: 6 bases; J trimming: 2 bases; junction bases outside the gene matches: 7. The CDR3 spells CASSNTGVPYEQYF. CDR3 DNA: TGTGCCAGCAGCAATACAGGGGTACCCTACGAGCAGTACTTC.

V is TRBV6-4 and J is TRBJ1-1, with D tentatively TRBD1 (5 bases). Per the germline V gene, CDR1 is MRHNA and CDR2 is SNTAGT. The germline V and J ends were trimmed by 0 bases and 4 bases, with 9 bases remaining between them. The CDR3 is 14 amino acids. CDR3 in amino acids: CASSDSGGGTEAFF. The CDR3 DNA reads TGTGCCAGCAGTGACTCGGGGGGTGGCACTGAAGCTTTCTTT.

The chain carries TRBV5-1 and TRBJ1-1; D is ambiguous. The CDR3 covers 15 residues. The V end was cut by 2 bases, the J end by 0 bases, with 11 bases between. CDR1 SGHRS and CDR2 YFSETQ come from the germline V gene. CDR3 DNA: TGCGCCAGCAGCTTAATGGCAGGCCTGAACACTGAAGCTTTCTTT. This sequence encodes CASSLMAGLNTEAFF.

V is TRBV19 and J is TRBJ1-1; TRBD1 is a possible D gene (6 bases). The germline CDR1 and CDR2 sequences are LNHDA and SQIVND (reference sequence). Trimming removed 3 bases from V and 1 base from J, with 12 bases in between. The CDR3 is made up of 15 amino acids. The CDR3 bases are TGTGCCAGTAGTATGGCAGGGGCCCCGAACACTGAAGCTTTCTTT. Its protein is CASSMAGAPNTEAFF.

This clone was counted once. The chain employs TRBV7-9 and TRBJ1-1; TRBD1 matches 9 bases. The germline V gene encodes CDR1 SEHNR and CDR2 FQNEAQ (reference sequence). The CDR3 sequence is 16 residues long. Losses at the gene ends were 8 bases for V and 2 bases for J; bases not matched to a gene: 12. The CDR3 nucleotides read TGTGCCAGCGGCCCGACAGGGGGGGGAGTAAACACTGAAGCTTTCTTT. Encoded protein: CASGPTGGGVNTEAFF.

This clone was picked up a small number of times. The rearrangement uses TRBV5-1 and TRBJ1-1; 7 bases match TRBD1. This CDR3 comprises 14 residues. Trimming cost V 4 bases and J 6 bases; bases outside gene matches: 9. The germline gives CDR1 SGHRS, CDR2 YFSETQ. The CDR3 DNA is TGCGCCAGCAGCCAAAGACAGGGTCCTTCTGAAGCTTTCTTT. Translation gives CASSQRQGPSEAFF. Full variable domain (missing parts from reference TRBV5-1 and TRBJ1-1): KAGVTQTPRYLIKTRGQQVTLSCSPISGHRSVSWYQQTPGQGLQFLFEYFSETQRNKGNFPGRFSGRQFSNSRSEMNVSTLELGDSALYLCASSQRQGPSEAFFGQGTRLTVV.